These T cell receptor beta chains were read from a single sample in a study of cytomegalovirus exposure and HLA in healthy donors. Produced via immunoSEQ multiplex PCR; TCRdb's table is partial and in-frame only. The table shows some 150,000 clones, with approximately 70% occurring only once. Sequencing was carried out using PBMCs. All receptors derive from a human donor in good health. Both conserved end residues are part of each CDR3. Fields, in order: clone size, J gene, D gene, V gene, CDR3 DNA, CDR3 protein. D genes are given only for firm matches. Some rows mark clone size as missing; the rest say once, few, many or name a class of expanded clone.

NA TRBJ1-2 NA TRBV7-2 TGTGCCAGCAGCTCCGTATCGAGGGGGGGCTACACCTTC CASSSVSRGGYTF
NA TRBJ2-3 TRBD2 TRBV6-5 TGTGCTAGCAGTCTAGCGGGGGGGCAAGCAGATACGCAGTATTTT CASSLAGGQADTQYF
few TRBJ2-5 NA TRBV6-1 TGTGCCAGCAGACGGGAGAGAGAGACCCAGTACTTC CASRRERETQYF
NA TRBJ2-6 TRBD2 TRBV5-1 TGCGCCAGCAGTAGCGGGAGGCCCTCTGGGGCCAACGTCCTGACTTTC CASSSGRPSGANVLTF
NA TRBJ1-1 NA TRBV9 TGTGCCAGCAGCGTAGCTACTCAAACTGAAGCTTTCTTT CASSVATQTEAFF
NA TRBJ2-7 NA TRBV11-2 TGTGCCAGCAGCTTAGTTCAGGGCATGGGCGAGCAGTACTTC CASSLVQGMGEQYF
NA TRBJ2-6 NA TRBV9 TGTGCCAGCAGCGTTAGCCGAGACCCGAGGCGGTCTGGGGCCAACGTCCTGACTTTC CASSVSRDPRRSGANVLTF
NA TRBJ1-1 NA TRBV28 TGTGCCAGCAGCCTACCGGGACTGATCACTGAAGCTTTCTTT CASSLPGLITEAFF
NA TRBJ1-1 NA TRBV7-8 TGTGCCAGCAGCTTAGGGGGCGCTACTGAAGCTTTCTTT CASSLGGATEAFF
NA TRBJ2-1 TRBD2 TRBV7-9 TGTGCCAGCAGCTCCAAACCAGGGCGGGAGGCAGACAATGAGCAGTTCTTC CASSSKPGREADNEQFF
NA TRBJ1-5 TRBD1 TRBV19 TGTGCCAGTAGTATAGGGACAGGATCATATCAGCCCCAGCATTTT CASSIGTGSYQPQHF
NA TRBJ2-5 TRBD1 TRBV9 TGTGCCAGCAGCGGGGGACAGGGGGCGGGAGAGACCCAGTACTTC CASSGGQGAGETQYF
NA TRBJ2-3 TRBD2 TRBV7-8 TGTGCCAGCAGCCCGGGGGGACTAGCGGCAGATACGCAGTATTTT CASSPGGLAADTQYF
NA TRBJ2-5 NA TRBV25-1 TGTGCCAGCAGTTCCCTACGGGGACAAGAGACCCAGTACTTC CASSSLRGQETQYF
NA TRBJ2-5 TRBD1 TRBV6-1 TGTGCCAGCAGTGAAATGGTAAAAGGGGGCTACGGCGCGGAGACCCAGTACTTC CASSEMVKGGYGAETQYF
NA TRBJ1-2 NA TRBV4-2 TGTGCCAGCAGCCAAGATCGGACGCGGGGGACACCGGATGGCTACACCTTC CASSQDRTRGTPDGYTF
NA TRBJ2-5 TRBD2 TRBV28 TGTGCCAGCAGCCACTCAGCGGGAGGTTATCTTGAGACCCAGTACTTC CASSHSAGGYLETQYF
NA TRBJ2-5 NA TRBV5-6 TGTGCCAGCAGCTTGGCCGGGGGGCCGGAGGAGACCCAGTACTTC CASSLAGGPEETQYF
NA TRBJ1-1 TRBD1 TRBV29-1 TGCAGCGTAATGACAGGGCGGGTGAACACTGAAGCTTTCTTT CSVMTGRVNTEAFF
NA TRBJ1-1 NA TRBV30 TGTGCCTGGAGTGTGTGGAGGGGCGCTTTCTTT CAWSVWRGAFF
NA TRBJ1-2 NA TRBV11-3 TGTGCCAGCAGCTTAGTGGGCCCCTGGGGCTACACCTTC CASSLVGPWGYTF
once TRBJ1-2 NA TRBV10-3 TGTGCCATCAGTGGGGGGGACTCCCTGGGATCTGGCTACACCTTC CAISGGDSLGSGYTF
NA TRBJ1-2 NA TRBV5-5 TGTGCCAGCAGCTTGAGCCCCCAGGTTGTTATGGGTTTTGGTGGCTACACCTTC CASSLSPQVVMGFGGYTF
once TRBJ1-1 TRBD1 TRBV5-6 TGTGCCAGCATCGACAGGGCTGGTGGAGCTTTCTTT CASIDRAGGAFF
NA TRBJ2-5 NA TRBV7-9 TGTGCCAGCAGCTCTCACCTCGGACTAGGGGGTGGTGAGACCCAGTACTTC CASSSHLGLGGGETQYF
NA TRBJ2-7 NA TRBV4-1 TGCGCCAGCAGGGAAGGGACTTCCTACGAGCAGTACTTC CASREGTSYEQYF
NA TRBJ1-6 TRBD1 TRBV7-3 TGTGCCAGCAGCTCAGGGGGCGCTGATTCACCCCTCCACTTT CASSSGGADSPLHF
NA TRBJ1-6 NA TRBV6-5 TGTGCCAGCACCACCGACAGTCAAAATTCACCCCTCCACTTT CASTTDSQNSPLHF
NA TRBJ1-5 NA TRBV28 TGTGCCAGCAGTCAATCGGGGGACTATAGCAATCAGCCCCAGCATTTT CASSQSGDYSNQPQHF
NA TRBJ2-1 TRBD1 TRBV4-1 TGCGCCAGCAGCCGACAGGGAAAGGGCAATGAGCAGTTCTTC CASSRQGKGNEQFF
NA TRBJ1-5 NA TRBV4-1 TGCGCCAGCAGCCAAGTCCGAGGGTCGGGTCAGCCCCAGCATTTT CASSQVRGSGQPQHF
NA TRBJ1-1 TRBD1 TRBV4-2 TGTGCCAGCAGCCAAGGCAGGGGGCTATATTCGAACACTGAAGCTTTCTTT CASSQGRGLYSNTEAFF
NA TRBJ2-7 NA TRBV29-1 TGCAGCGTTGAAGATCCAGGGTCCTACGAGCAGTACTTC CSVEDPGSYEQYF
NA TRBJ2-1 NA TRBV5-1 TGCGCCAGCAGCTTGATACTAAACAATGAGCAGTTCTTC CASSLILNNEQFF